The TCR beta chain under discussion was sequenced for a study of blood T cell repertoires in COVID-19. Whole-study context: Whether acute or convalescent, the COVID-19 samples came from the United States, Italy and Spain. PBMCs, B-cell-depleted T cells, or T cells were the source of the cDNA or gDNA that made up the material.

Per the study methods: Nucleated cell number was recorded as an estimate derived from reference gene primer amplification. The protocol was immunoSEQ multiplex PCR, while the TCRdb copy is restricted to in-frame clones and leaves out a portion. V, J and clone size are those of that table, while D and trimming were read from the DNA. The repertoire consists of 200,000 to 250,000 clones, with 80% occurring once and the leading ten covering 9.5% to 15%. The CDR3 loop spans 18 amino acids. Germline V gene data show CDR1 as DFQATT and CDR2 as SNEGSKA (reference sequence). Trimming left V 3 bases short and J 5 bases short, with 29 bases between.

The TCR was taken from a human donor in a cohort sampled during active COVID-19. The rearrangement uses TRBV20-1 and TRBJ2-7; D remains ambiguous. Sequencing input: peripheral blood. CDR3 DNA: TGCAGTGCTAGTCCCCGGAGCTCCTACATCCGCCCCAAGAACGAGCAGTACTTC. This codes for CSASPRSSYIRPKNEQYF.